The clone carrying this T cell receptor (beta chain) was seen more than once but under ten times. Its antigen is unknown. TCRdb processed the reads anew with MiXCR; each CDR3 protein has one entry. The table has about 740,000 distinct CDR3 sequences, under 40% seen once. This sample is part of a study of T cell repertoires in cytomegalovirus infection. Findings of the study overall: The study found HLA-C-restricted CMV-specific TCR beta clonotypes dominating the ex vivo response.

The V gene's germline CDR1 is ENHRY and CDR2 SYGVKD. The V end lost 7 bases, the J end lost 5 bases, and 15 bases lay between the germline ends. The CDR3 spans 14 residues. The sample comprised PBMCs. V gene TRBV10-3 combines with J gene TRBJ2-1; D is undetermined. This TCR came from a human donor in good health (CMV status not recorded). Some clones in this sample may be carry-over from other donors' samples. The CDR3 sequence: CAITQHSPDNEQFF. The CDR3 coding sequence is TGTGCCATCACCCAACACTCACCAGACAATGAGCAGTTCTTC.